The 13 T cell receptor beta chains reported below all come from one sample, sequenced in a study of early T cells in non-severe SARS-CoV-2 infection. Using its own MiXCR run on the 5' RACE reads, TCRdb lists one record per CDR3 protein. The sample records tens of thousands of distinct CDR3 sequences, under 15% being singletons. Sequencing input: whole blood. The receptors were sampled from an adult who was a healthcare worker with PCR-confirmed SARS-CoV-2 infection or an uninfected control (not recorded which).

This chain uses TRBV24-1 with TRBJ2-1, with 9 bases lining up with TRBD2. CDR1 and CDR2 (germline): KGHDR, SFDVKD. The CDR3 contains 16 residues. The trim removed 1 base at V and 7 bases at J, leaving 7 bases unmatched. The DNA for the CDR3 is TGTGCCACCAGTGATTTTCGGCTAGCGGGACGGAATGAGCAGTTCTTC. Translated: CATSDFRLAGRNEQFF.

This chain joins TRBV20-1 and TRBJ2-5; TRBD1 agrees at 7 bases. CDR1 is DFQATT, CDR2 SNEGSKA, per germline (reference sequence). The V and J ends lost 7 bases and 9 bases, in that order; junction bases with no gene match: 17. The CDR3 has 14 amino acids. Here the CDR3 DNA reads TGCAGTGTATCGGACAGGCCTCCCAGGGTAGCCCAGTACTTC. This translates into CSVSDRPPRVAQYF.

The chain carries TRBV7-9 and TRBJ2-2; 9 nucleotides agree with TRBD2. CDR3 length: 13 amino acids. Germline V gene lookup returns CDR1 SEHNR and CDR2 FQNEAQ (reference sequence). The ends lost 5 bases at V and 6 bases at J; junction bases unmatched: 1. The DNA for the CDR3 is TGTGCCAGCAGCGGACTAGCGTCCGGGGAGCTGTTTTTT. Its protein is CASSGLASGELFF.

This clonotype was picked up a small number of times. A read error may account for a junction end that differs from germline. This rearrangement joins TRBV7-2 to TRBJ2-5; 12 bases fit TRBD2. The germline V gene has CDR1 SGHTA and CDR2 FQGNSA. The CDR3 is made up of 15 amino acids. The CDR3 nucleotides read TGTGCCAGCAGCCTAGCGGGAGGGTACTGGGAGACCCAGTACTTC. Encoded protein: CASSLAGGYWETQYF.

This clonotype was seen many times. V and J are TRBV28 and TRBJ2-7, with 10 bases lining up with TRBD2. Germline V gene data show CDR1 as MDHEN and CDR2 as SYDVKM. CDR3 length: 14 amino acids. V was clipped by 4 bases and J by 3 bases; unmatched bases: 3. CDR3 bases: TGTGCCAGCAGTTCTCGGACTAGCGGCTACGAGCAGTACTTC. Its translation: CASSSRTSGYEQYF. The variable domain in full, with the rest retrieved from reference TRBV28 and TRBJ2-7, is DVKVTQSSRYLVKRTGEKVFLECVQDMDHENMFWYRQDPGLGLRLIYFSYDVKMKEKGDIPEGYSVSREKKERFSLILESASTNQTSMYLCASSSRTSGYEQYFGPGTRLTVT.

With respect to this clonotype: At one of its ends the junction is not consistent with the germline gene, which may arise from a read error. The V and J genes are TRBV29-1 and TRBJ2-5; D could derive from TRBD1 or TRBD2 (5 bases each). Germline CDR1 reads SQVTM; CDR2 reads ANQGSEA. This CDR3 is 12 amino acids long. This CDR3 is CSVEDLGAEPSF. The CDR3 DNA is TGCAGCGTTGAAGATCTCGGGGCAGAGCCCTCCTTC.

This rearrangement joins TRBV28 to TRBJ2-1, with 13 nucleotides matching TRBD2. The CDR3 contains 13 residues. The trim removed 8 bases at V and 8 bases at J, leaving 3 bases unmatched. Germline loops: CDR1 MDHEN, CDR2 SYDVKM. The CDR3 spells CASGLAGVDEQFF. DNA for the CDR3: TGTGCCAGCGGACTAGCGGGAGTTGATGAGCAGTTCTTC.

This clonotype was found many times. The chain is built from TRBV7-9 and TRBJ1-4; tentative D call: TRBD1 (5 bases). Germline CDR1 and CDR2: SEHNR and FQNEAQ (reference sequence). V was clipped by 3 bases and J by 4 bases, with 18 bases between them. The CDR3 is 17 amino acids. The CDR3 DNA is TGTGCCAGCAGCTTGGCCGGGGGAAGAAAAGTTAATGAAAAACTGTTTTTT. The encoded protein is CASSLAGGRKVNEKLFF.

V and J are TRBV29-1 and TRBJ2-1; no definite D call. The CDR3 contains 11 residues. V gave up 7 bases and J gave up 9 bases, with 13 bases separating them. Germline V gene data show CDR1 as SQVTM and CDR2 as ANQGSEA. The CDR3 sequence: CSGSDPGEQFF. For the CDR3, the DNA is TGCAGCGGTTCCGATCCTGGTGAGCAGTTCTTC.

A few counts support this clonotype. The chain couples TRBV19 to TRBJ1-5; D is uncertain. Trimming removed 1 base from V and 1 base from J, with 11 bases in between. This CDR3 has 16 amino acids. Looked up from germline, CDR1 is LNHDA and CDR2 is SQIVND (reference sequence). The CDR3 sequence: CASSIAASRSNQPQHF. The DNA of the CDR3 is TGTGCCAGTAGTATAGCGGCGTCCCGGAGCAATCAGCCCCAGCATTTT.

The table lists this clonotype with many counts. The chain combines TRBV7-3 with TRBJ2-2, with 14 bases fitting TRBD2. Germline V gives CDR1 SGHTA, CDR2 FQGTGA. V shed 4 bases, J shed 3 bases, and the junction held 10 bases outside the gene matches. The CDR3 totals 19 residues. The CDR3 DNA reads TGTGCCAGCAGCTCTGGACTAGCGGGAGGCCAAGGTTACACCGGGGAGCTGTTTTTT. This translates into CASSSGLAGGQGYTGELFF.

The V and J genes are TRBV2 and TRBJ2-1; D tentatively fits TRBD1 or TRBD2 (5 bases each). Per germline, CDR1 SNHLY and CDR2 FYNNEI. The germline V and J ends were trimmed by 4 bases and 10 bases, with 11 bases remaining between them. The CDR3 extends over 12 amino acids. This CDR3 reads CASSGRGGEQFF. In DNA form, the CDR3 reads TGTGCCAGCAGTGGTAGGGGCGGGGAGCAGTTCTTC.

This chain connects TRBV27 to TRBJ1-2; D remains ambiguous. Trimming stripped 3 bases from V and 4 bases from J, with 15 bases between. Germline assignment: CDR1 MNHEY and CDR2 SMNVEV (reference sequence). The CDR3 has 15 residues. As DNA, the CDR3 is TGTGCCAGCAGTTTTTTAGAGGGCGAGACCTATGGCTACACCTTC. It encodes CASSFLEGETYGYTF.